This T cell receptor (beta chain) stems from a study of blood T cell repertoires in COVID-19. Study information: COVID-19 samples, acute and convalescent, were from the United States, Italy and Spain. In each case, the material was cDNA or gDNA derived from T cells, B-cell-depleted T cells, or PBMCs.

CDR3 length equals 17 residues. V was pared by 4 bases and J by 3 bases, with 13 bases of the junction left unmatched. Per the germline V gene, CDR1 is ENHRY and CDR2 is SYGVKD. How the authors handled the data: Amplification with reference gene primers provided the estimates of nucleated cell counts. The method was immunoSEQ multiplex PCR; TCRdb's version includes in-frame clones alone and lacks a portion of them. D and trimming were read from the DNA, whereas the V and J calls and clone size are those reported in that table. The table lists around 300,000 clones, under 90% of them singletons. In its sample, this clone was seen once.

Specimen: peripheral blood. The J gene is TRBJ2-7, the V gene TRBV10-3, with 9 bases lining up with TRBD1. This TCR was sampled from a woman in her thirties or forties who had recovered from COVID-19. The CDR3 spells CAISGVDRGPAVYEQYF. The CDR3 region has the DNA TGTGCCATCAGTGGGGTGGACAGGGGCCCAGCGGTCTACGAGCAGTACTTC.